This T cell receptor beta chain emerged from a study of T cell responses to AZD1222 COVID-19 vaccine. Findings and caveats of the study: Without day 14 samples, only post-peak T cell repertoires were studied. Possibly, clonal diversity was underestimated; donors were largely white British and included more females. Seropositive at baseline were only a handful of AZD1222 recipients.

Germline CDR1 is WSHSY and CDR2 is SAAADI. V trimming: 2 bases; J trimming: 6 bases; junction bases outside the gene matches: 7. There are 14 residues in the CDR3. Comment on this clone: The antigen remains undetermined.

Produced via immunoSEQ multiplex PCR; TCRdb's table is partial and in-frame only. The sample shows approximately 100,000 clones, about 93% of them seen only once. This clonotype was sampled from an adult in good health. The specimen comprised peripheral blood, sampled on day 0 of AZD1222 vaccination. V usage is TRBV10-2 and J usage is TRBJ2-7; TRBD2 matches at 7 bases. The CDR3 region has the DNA TGCGCCAGCAGTGAGGGGGAGGGCCTTATCGAGCAGTACTTC. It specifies CASSEGEGLIEQYF.